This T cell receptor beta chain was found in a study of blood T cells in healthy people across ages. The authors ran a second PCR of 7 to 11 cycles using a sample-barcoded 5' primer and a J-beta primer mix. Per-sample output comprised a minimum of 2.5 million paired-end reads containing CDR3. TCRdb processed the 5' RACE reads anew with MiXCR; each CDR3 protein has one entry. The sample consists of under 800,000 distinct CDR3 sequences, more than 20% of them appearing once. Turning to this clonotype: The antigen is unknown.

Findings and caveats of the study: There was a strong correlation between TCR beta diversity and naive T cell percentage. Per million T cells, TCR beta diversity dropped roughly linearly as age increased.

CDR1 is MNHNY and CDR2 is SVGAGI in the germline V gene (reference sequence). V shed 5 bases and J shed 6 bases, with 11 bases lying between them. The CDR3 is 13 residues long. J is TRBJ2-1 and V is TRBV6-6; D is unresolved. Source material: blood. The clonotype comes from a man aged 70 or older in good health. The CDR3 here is CASSPGHANEQFF. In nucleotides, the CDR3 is TGTGCCAGCAGTCCCGGGCACGCCAATGAGCAGTTCTTC.